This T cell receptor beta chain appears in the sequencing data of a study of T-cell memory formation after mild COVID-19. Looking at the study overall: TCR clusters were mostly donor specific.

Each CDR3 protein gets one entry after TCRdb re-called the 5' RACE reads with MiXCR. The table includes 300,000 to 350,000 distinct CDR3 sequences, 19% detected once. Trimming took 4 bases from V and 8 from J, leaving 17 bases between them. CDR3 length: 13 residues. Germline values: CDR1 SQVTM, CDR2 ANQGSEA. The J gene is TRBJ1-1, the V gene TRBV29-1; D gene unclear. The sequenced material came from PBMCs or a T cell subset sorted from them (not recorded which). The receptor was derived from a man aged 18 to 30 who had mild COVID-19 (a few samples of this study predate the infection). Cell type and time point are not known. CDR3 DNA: TGCAGCGTTGGGCATCCAAAAAGATTAGAAGCTTTCTTT. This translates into CSVGHPKRLEAFF.